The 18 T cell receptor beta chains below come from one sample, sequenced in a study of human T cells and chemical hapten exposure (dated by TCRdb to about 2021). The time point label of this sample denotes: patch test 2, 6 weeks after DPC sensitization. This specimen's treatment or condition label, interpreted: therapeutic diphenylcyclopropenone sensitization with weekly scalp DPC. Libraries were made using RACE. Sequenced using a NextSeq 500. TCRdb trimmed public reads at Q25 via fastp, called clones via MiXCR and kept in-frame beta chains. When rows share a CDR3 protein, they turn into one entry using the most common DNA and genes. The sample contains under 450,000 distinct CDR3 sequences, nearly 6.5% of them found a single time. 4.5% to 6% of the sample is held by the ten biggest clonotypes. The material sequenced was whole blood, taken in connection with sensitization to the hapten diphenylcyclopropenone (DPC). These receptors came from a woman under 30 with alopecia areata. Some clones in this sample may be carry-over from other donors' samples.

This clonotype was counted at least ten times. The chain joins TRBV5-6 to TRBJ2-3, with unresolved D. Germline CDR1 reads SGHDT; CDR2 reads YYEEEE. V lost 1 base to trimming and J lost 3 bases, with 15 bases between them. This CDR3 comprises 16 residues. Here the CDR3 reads CASSLIRRSRTDTQYF. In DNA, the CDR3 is TGTGCCAGCAGCTTGATCAGGAGAAGTAGGACAGATACGCAGTATTTT.

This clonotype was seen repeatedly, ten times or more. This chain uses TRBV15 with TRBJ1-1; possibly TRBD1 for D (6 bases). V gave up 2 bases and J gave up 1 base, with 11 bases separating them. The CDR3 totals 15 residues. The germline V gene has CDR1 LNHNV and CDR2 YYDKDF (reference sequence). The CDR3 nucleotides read TGTGCCACCAGCAGATCTGACAGGAGGAACACTGAAGCTTTCTTT. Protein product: CATSRSDRRNTEAFF. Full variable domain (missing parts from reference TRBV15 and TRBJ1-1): DAMVIQNPRYQVTQFGKPVTLSCSQTLNHNVMYWYQQKSSQAPKLLFHYYDKDFNNEADTPDNFQSRRPNTSFCFLDIRSPGLGDTAMYLCATSRSDRRNTEAFFGQGTRLTVV.

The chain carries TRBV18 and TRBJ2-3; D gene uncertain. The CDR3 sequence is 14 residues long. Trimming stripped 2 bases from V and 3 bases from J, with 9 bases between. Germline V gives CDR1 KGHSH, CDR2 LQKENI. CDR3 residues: CASSPESRTDTQYF. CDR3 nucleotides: TGTGCCAGCTCACCAGAGTCCAGGACAGATACGCAGTATTTT.

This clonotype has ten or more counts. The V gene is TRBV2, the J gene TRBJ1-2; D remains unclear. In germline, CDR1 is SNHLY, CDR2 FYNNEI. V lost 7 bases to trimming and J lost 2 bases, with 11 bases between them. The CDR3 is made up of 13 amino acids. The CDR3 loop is CASNRQLNYGYTF. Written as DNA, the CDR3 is TGTGCCAGCAACCGACAACTGAACTATGGCTACACCTTC.

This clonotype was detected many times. The CDR3 reads CASSLLQAGNSPLHF. The CDR3 bases are TGTGCCAGCAGCTTGCTTCAGGCCGGAAATTCACCCCTCCACTTT. V and J are TRBV11-1 and TRBJ1-6, with unresolved D. Deletions cut 3 bases from V and 7 bases from J, with 13 bases between. This CDR3 contains 15 residues. Germline lookup yields CDR1 SGHAT and CDR2 FQDESV (reference sequence).

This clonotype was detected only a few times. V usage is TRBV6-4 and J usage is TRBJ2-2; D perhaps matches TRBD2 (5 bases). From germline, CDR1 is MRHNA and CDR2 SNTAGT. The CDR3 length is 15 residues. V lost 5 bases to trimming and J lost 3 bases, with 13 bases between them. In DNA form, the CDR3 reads TGTGCCAGCAGTCCCGGGAACTTCCACACCGGGGAGCTGTTTTTT. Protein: CASSPGNFHTGELFF.

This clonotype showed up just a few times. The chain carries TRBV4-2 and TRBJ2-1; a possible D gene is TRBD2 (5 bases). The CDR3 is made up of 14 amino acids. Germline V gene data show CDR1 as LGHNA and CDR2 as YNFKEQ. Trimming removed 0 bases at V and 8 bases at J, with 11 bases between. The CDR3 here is CASSQDLGADEQFF. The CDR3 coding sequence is TGTGCCAGCAGCCAAGATCTGGGAGCAGATGAGCAGTTCTTC.

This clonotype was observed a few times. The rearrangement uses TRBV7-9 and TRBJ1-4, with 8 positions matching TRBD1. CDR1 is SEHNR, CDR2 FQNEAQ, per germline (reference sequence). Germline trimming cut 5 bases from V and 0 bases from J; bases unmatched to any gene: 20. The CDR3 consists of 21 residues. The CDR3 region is CASSPPLEGTGVVATNEKLFF. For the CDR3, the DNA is TGTGCCAGCAGCCCCCCATTGGAAGGGACAGGAGTAGTTGCAACTAATGAAAAACTGTTTTTT.

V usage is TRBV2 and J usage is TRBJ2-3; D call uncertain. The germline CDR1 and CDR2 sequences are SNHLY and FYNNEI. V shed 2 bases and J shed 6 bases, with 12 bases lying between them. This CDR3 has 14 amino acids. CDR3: CASSELIPRDTQYF. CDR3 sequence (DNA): TGTGCCAGCAGTGAACTCATCCCGAGGGATACGCAGTATTTT.

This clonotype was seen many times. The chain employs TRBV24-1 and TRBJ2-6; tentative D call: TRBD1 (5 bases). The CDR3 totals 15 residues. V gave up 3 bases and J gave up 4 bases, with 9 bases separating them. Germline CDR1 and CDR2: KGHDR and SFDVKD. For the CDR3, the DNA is TGTGCCACCAGTGATACCAGGGCGGGGGCCAACGTCCTGACTTTC. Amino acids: CATSDTRAGANVLTF.

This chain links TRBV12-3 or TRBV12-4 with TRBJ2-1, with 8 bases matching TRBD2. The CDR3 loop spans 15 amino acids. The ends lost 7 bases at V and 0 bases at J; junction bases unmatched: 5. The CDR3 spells CASTGSGSSYNEQFF. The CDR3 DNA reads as TGTGCCAGCACGGGCAGCGGGAGCTCCTACAATGAGCAGTTCTTC.

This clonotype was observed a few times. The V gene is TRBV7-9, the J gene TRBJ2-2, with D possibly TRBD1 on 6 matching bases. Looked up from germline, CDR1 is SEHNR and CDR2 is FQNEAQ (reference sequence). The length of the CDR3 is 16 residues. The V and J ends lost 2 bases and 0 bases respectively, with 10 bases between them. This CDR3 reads CASSLRGSSNTGELFF. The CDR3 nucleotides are TGTGCCAGCAGCTTAAGGGGGAGTTCGAACACCGGGGAGCTGTTTTTT. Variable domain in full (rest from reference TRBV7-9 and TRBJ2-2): DTGVSQNPRHKITKRGQNVTFRCDPISEHNRLYWYRQTLGQGPEFLTYFQNEAQLEKSRLLSDRFSAERPKGSFSTLEIQRTEQGDSAMYLCASSLRGSSNTGELFFGEGSRLTVL.

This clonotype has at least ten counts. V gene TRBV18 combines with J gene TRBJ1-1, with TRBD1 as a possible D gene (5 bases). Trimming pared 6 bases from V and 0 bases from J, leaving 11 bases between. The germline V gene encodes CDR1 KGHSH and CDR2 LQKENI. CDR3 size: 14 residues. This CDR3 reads CASSEGRMNTEAFF. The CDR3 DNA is TGTGCCAGCTCCGAGGGACGGATGAACACTGAAGCTTTCTTT. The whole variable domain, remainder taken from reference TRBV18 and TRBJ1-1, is NAGVMQNPRHLVRRRGQEARLRCSPMKGHSHVYWYRQLPEEGLKFMVYLQKENIIDESGMPKERFSAEFPKEGPSILRIQQVVRGDSAAYFCASSEGRMNTEAFFGQGTRLTVV.

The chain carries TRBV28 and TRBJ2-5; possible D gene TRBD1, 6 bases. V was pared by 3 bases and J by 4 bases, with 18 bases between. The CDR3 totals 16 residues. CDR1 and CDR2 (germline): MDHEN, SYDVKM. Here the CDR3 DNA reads TGTGCCAGCAGTTTGCAGGGGAACCGTGAGGGAGAGACCCAGTACTTC. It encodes CASSLQGNREGETQYF. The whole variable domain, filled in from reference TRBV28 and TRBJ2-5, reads DVKVTQSSRYLVKRTGEKVFLECVQDMDHENMFWYRQDPGLGLRLIYFSYDVKMKEKGDIPEGYSVSREKKERFSLILESASTNQTSMYLCASSLQGNREGETQYFGPGTRLLVL.

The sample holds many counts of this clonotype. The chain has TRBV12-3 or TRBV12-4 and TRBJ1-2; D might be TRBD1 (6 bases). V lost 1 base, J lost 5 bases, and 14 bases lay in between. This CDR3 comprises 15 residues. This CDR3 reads CASSLGPQGLYGYTF. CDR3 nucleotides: TGTGCCAGCAGTTTAGGACCCCAGGGGTTGTATGGCTACACCTTC.

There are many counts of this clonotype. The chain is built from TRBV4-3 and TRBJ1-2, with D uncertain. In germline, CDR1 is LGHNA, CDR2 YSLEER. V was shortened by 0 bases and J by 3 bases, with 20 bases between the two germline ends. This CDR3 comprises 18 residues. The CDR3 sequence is CASSQDGVGRPGDYGYTF. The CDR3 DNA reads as TGCGCCAGCAGCCAAGATGGAGTAGGGAGACCGGGTGACTATGGCTACACCTTC.

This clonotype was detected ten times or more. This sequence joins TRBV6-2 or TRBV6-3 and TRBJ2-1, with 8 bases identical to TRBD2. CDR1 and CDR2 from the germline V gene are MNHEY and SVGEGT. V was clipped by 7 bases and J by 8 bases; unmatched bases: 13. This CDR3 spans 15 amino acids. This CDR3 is CASIKKGLVFDEQFF. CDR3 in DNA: TGTGCCAGCATCAAAAAGGGACTAGTTTTTGATGAGCAGTTCTTC.

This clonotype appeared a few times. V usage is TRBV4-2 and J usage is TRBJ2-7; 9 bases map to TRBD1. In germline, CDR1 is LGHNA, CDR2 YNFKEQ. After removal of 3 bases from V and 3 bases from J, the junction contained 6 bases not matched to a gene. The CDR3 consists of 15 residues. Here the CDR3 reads CASSQPGTGIYEQYF. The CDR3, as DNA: TGTGCCAGCAGCCAGCCCGGGACAGGGATCTACGAGCAGTACTTC.